Shown below are 14 T cell receptor beta chains from a single sample sequenced in a study of cytomegalovirus exposure and HLA in healthy donors. The PCR used 60 Vbeta and 13 Jbeta primers. Data came from immunoSEQ multiplex PCR; TCRdb stores just in-frame clones and leaves some out. The table has 100,000 to 150,000 clones, 75% to 85% seen once. The sample taken for sequencing was PBMCs. The receptors come from a male donor in good health and CMV-seropositive.

The gene calls are TRBV18 and TRBJ1-1; maybe TRBD1 (6 bases). This CDR3 has 14 amino acids. CDR1 and CDR2 from the germline V gene are KGHSH and LQKENI. Trimming took 4 bases from V and 6 from J, leaving 15 bases between them. The DNA for the CDR3 is TGTGCCAGCTCACTTAAAGGGGGGGCCCCTGAAGCTTTCTTT. Encoded protein: CASSLKGGAPEAFF.

V and J are TRBV19 and TRBJ1-6; 8 bases are a match to TRBD1. V lost 5 bases to trimming and J lost 7 bases; unmatched junction nucleotides: 7. Germline CDR1 LNHDA, CDR2 SQIVND (reference sequence). There are 15 residues in the CDR3. In DNA, the CDR3 is TGTGCCAGTAGTCAAAGGACAGGGATCAATTCACCCCTCCACTTT. Translation: CASSQRTGINSPLHF.

The chain couples TRBV15 to TRBJ2-1, with D tentatively TRBD2 (7 bases). The CDR3 sequence is 16 residues long. V was clipped by 3 bases and J by 9 bases, with 21 bases between them. The germline gives CDR1 LNHNV, CDR2 YYDKDF (reference sequence). CDR3 nucleotides: TGTGCCACCAGCAGGTTACGGGGGGCAATAGATGGTGAGCAGTTCTTC. This sequence encodes CATSRLRGAIDGEQFF.

The chain is built from TRBV2 and TRBJ2-3, with 7 bases aligning to TRBD2. The V segment lost 8 bases and the J segment 0 bases; nucleotides outside the gene matches: 5. In germline, CDR1 is SNHLY, CDR2 FYNNEI. The CDR3 spans 14 residues. CDR3 region: CASQLAASTDTQYF. The DNA of the CDR3 is TGTGCCAGCCAGCTAGCGGCTAGCACAGATACGCAGTATTTT.

The chain carries TRBV18 and TRBJ2-7, with TRBD1 as a possible D gene (6 bases). V shed 0 bases and J shed 1 base, with 10 bases lying between them. The CDR3 loop spans 15 amino acids. Germline CDR1 is KGHSH and CDR2 is LQKENI. The DNA of the CDR3 is TGTGCCAGCTCACCACCCGACAGGACTTCCTACGAGCAGTACTTC. It codes for CASSPPDRTSYEQYF.

The chain recombines TRBV5-1 with TRBJ2-1; a possible D gene is TRBD2 (6 bases). The CDR3 is made up of 14 amino acids. V dropped 4 bases and J dropped 3 bases, with 11 bases sitting between them. Germline CDR1 reads SGHRS; CDR2 reads YFSETQ. CDR3 sequence reads: CASSMSGDYNEQFF. CDR3 nucleotides: TGCGCCAGCAGCATGTCGGGAGACTACAATGAGCAGTTCTTC.

The J gene is TRBJ2-5, the V gene TRBV9, with 7 bases identical to TRBD1. The V gene end was trimmed by 5 bases and the J gene end by 2 bases; junction bases not matched to a gene: 3. There are 13 residues in the CDR3. Germline V gene lookup returns CDR1 SGDLS and CDR2 YYNGEE. CDR3 DNA sequence: TGTGCCAGCAGTGGGACAGAACAAGAGACCCAGTACTTC. This encodes CASSGTEQETQYF.

About this clone: The germline gene is not matched at one end of the junction; a read error may be the cause. This chain uses TRBV7-9 with TRBJ2-5; TRBD2 agrees at 9 bases. Germline CDR1 and CDR2: SEHNR and FQNEAQ (reference sequence). The CDR3 contains 16 residues. CDR3 protein: CSSSRGAGGGQETQYF. DNA for the CDR3: TGTTCCAGCAGCAGAGGTGCGGGAGGGGGGCAAGAGACCCAGTACTTC.

The chain joins TRBV9 to TRBJ2-7, with TRBD1 as a possible D gene (6 bases). The CDR3 contains 14 residues. With 0 bases removed from V and 3 bases from J, the gap between germline ends came to 10 bases. The germline V gene has CDR1 SGDLS and CDR2 YYNGEE. The CDR3 loop is CASSVAPTGYEQYF. As DNA, the CDR3 is TGTGCCAGCAGCGTAGCCCCGACAGGCTACGAGCAGTACTTC.

This clone showed up just once. The rearrangement links TRBV18 to TRBJ1-2, with TRBD1 as a possible D gene (6 bases). V lost 0 bases, J lost 4 bases, and 9 bases lay in between. The CDR3 extends over 14 amino acids. The V gene's germline CDR1 is KGHSH and CDR2 LQKENI. The CDR3 region is CASSPPDRGYGYTF. DNA for the CDR3: TGTGCCAGCTCACCACCGGACAGAGGCTATGGCTACACCTTC.

The J gene is TRBJ2-1, the V gene TRBV4-2; TRBD2 matches 10 bases. Germline CDR1 and CDR2: LGHNA and YNFKEQ. V was clipped by 3 bases and J by 0 bases; unmatched bases: 14. The CDR3 is made up of 20 amino acids. The CDR3 loop is CASSHDGLSGRGGSYNEQFF. DNA for the CDR3: TGTGCCAGCAGCCACGATGGACTAAGCGGGAGGGGGGGCTCCTACAATGAGCAGTTCTTC.

This clone was observed a single time. The chain links TRBV30 to TRBJ2-7; D may be TRBD2 (6 bases). V was shortened by 3 bases and J by 12 bases, with 24 bases between the two germline ends. Germline V lookup: CDR1 GTSNPN, CDR2 SVGIG (reference sequence). The CDR3 has 14 amino acids. The CDR3 region is CAWSDWGIGLRLYF. In nucleotides, the CDR3 is TGTGCCTGGAGCGACTGGGGAATCGGACTAAGACTGTACTTC.

This rearrangement joins TRBV6-5 to TRBJ1-5; 12 bases map to TRBD1. Per germline, CDR1 MNHEY and CDR2 SVGAGI. The CDR3 length is 15 residues. J was trimmed by 7 bases and V by 2 bases; bases with no gene match: 3. CDR3 sequence: CASSYGTGGDQPQHF. Written as DNA, the CDR3 is TGTGCCAGCAGTTACGGGACAGGGGGCGACCAGCCCCAGCATTTT.

The J gene is TRBJ2-1, the V gene TRBV19, with D uncertain. The CDR3 totals 11 residues. Germline assignment: CDR1 LNHDA and CDR2 SQIVND (reference sequence). V shed 3 bases and J shed 7 bases, with 4 bases lying between them. The CDR3 bases are TGTGCCAGTAGTATTGCGAATGAGCAGTTCTTC. Translated, it gives CASSIANEQFF.